The 14 T cell receptor beta chains reported below all come from one sample, sequenced in a study of cytomegalovirus exposure and HLA in healthy donors. With 60 Vbeta and 13 Jbeta primers, the PCR was carried out. Sequenced by immunoSEQ multiplex PCR; TCRdb stores in-frame clones only, minus some. The sample holds some 170,000 clones, roughly 79% seen once. Sequenced sample: PBMCs. These receptor sequences come from a male donor in good health and CMV-seronegative.

V gene TRBV6-5 combines with J gene TRBJ2-7, with 9 bases that match TRBD2. CDR3 length: 16 amino acids. The V gene end was trimmed by 1 base and the J gene end by 2 bases; junction bases not matched to a gene: 6. The germline V gene encodes CDR1 MNHEY and CDR2 SVGAGI. The CDR3 DNA sequence: TGTGCCAGCAGTTACTTATTTAGCGGGAGAACCTACGAGCAGTACTTC. It yields the protein CASSYLFSGRTYEQYF.

This rearrangement joins TRBV4-1 to TRBJ2-7; a weak D match, TRBD1 (6 bases). The V and J ends lost 3 bases and 0 bases respectively, with 21 bases between them. Germline assignment: CDR1 MGHRA and CDR2 YSYEKL. CDR3 length: 18 residues. As DNA, the CDR3 is TGCGCCAGCAGCCATGGGGGCTCTGGCGGAAGATTCTCCTACGAGCAGTACTTC. It codes for CASSHGGSGGRFSYEQYF.

In this sample, this clone turned up a few times. This chain links TRBV12-5 with TRBJ1-6, with TRBD1 identical over 9 bases. This CDR3 has 15 residues. Looked up from germline, CDR1 is LGHNT and CDR2 is FRNRAP. The V gene end was trimmed by 1 base and the J gene end by 8 bases; junction bases not matched to a gene: 3. The CDR3: CASGLDWTGDSPLHF. CDR3 coding DNA: TGTGCTAGTGGTTTGGACTGGACAGGGGATTCACCCCTCCACTTT.

The chain joins TRBV10-1 to TRBJ1-1; D uncertain. V lost 4 bases and J 1 base, leaving 7 bases between the germline ends. The CDR3 sequence is 13 residues long. Germline loops: CDR1 WNHNN, CDR2 SYGVQD (reference sequence). The CDR3 nucleotides read TGCGCCAGCAGTGTTCAGGCGAACACTGAAGCTTTCTTT. Amino acid sequence: CASSVQANTEAFF.

This clone was counted only a few times. The chain employs TRBV30 and TRBJ2-7; 13 nucleotides match TRBD2. In germline, CDR1 is GTSNPN, CDR2 SVGIG (reference sequence). With 4 bases clipped from V and 5 bases from J, the junction kept 2 bases outside the gene matches. The length of the CDR3 is 13 residues. CDR3 protein: CAWILAGGDEQYF. CDR3 DNA: TGTGCCTGGATACTAGCGGGAGGGGACGAGCAGTACTTC.

The chain employs TRBV6-5 and TRBJ2-1; 7 nucleotides match TRBD2. V trimming: 5 bases; J trimming: 2 bases; junction bases outside the gene matches: 0. The CDR3 runs to 13 residues. Germline values: CDR1 MNHEY, CDR2 SVGAGI. CDR3 protein: CASSGGAYNEQFF. As DNA, the CDR3 is TGTGCCAGCAGTGGGGGGGCCTACAATGAGCAGTTCTTC.

This chain connects TRBV4-1 to TRBJ1-5, with 9 bases fitting TRBD1. CDR1 is MGHRA, CDR2 YSYEKL, per germline. Germline trimming cut 2 bases from V and 7 bases from J; bases unmatched to any gene: 6. The CDR3 is 15 residues long. The CDR3 loop is CASSQNRGLGQPQHF. The CDR3 DNA is TGCGCCAGCAGCCAAAACAGGGGGCTTGGCCAGCCCCAGCATTTT.

This rearrangement joins TRBV6-5 to TRBJ2-5; no clear D. The CDR3 totals 14 residues. CDR1 and CDR2 from the germline V gene are MNHEY and SVGAGI. Trimming shortened V by 0 bases and J by 5 bases, and 10 bases separated the two germline ends. Written as DNA, the CDR3 is TGTGCCAGCAGTTACTCGATCCGGGTGGAGACCCAGTACTTC. Translation gives CASSYSIRVETQYF.

The chain carries TRBV11-1 and TRBJ2-7; TRBD2 is a possible D gene (6 bases). Germline loops: CDR1 SGHAT, CDR2 FQDESV (reference sequence). The V end was cut by 5 bases, the J end by 2 bases, with 13 bases between. This CDR3 is built from 14 residues. The CDR3 sequence: CASSIWTTPYEQYF. The CDR3 DNA reads as TGTGCCAGCAGCATATGGACTACTCCCTACGAGCAGTACTTC.

The rearrangement uses TRBV19 and TRBJ1-2, with 8 bases lining up with TRBD1. Germline V gene sequence: CDR1 LNHDA, CDR2 SQIVND (reference sequence). With 3 bases clipped from V and 5 bases from J, the junction kept 5 bases outside the gene matches. The CDR3 contains 14 residues. The CDR3 region is CASSIPTGAYGYTF. The CDR3 nucleotides read TGTGCCAGTAGTATCCCGACAGGGGCATATGGCTACACCTTC.

The chain couples TRBV9 to TRBJ1-1; D is unresolved. This CDR3 is built from 16 residues. The V and J ends lost 0 bases and 0 bases respectively, with 12 bases between them. Looked up from germline, CDR1 is SGDLS and CDR2 is YYNGEE. The CDR3 protein is CASSVGGEVMNTEAFF. The CDR3 DNA sequence: TGTGCCAGCAGCGTAGGGGGAGAGGTTATGAACACTGAAGCTTTCTTT.

The V call is TRBV13, the J call TRBJ2-1, with 8 bases matching TRBD1. The V gene's germline CDR1 is PRHDT and CDR2 FYEKMQ (reference sequence). V gave up 5 bases and J gave up 4 bases; unmatched junction bases: 10. The CDR3 covers 16 residues. The CDR3 DNA reads as TGTGCCAGCAGCCCATGGACAGGGAGTTTTTACAATGAGCAGTTCTTC. Its protein is CASSPWTGSFYNEQFF.

The chain is built from TRBV4-3 and TRBJ2-1, with 14 bases lining up with TRBD2. Trimming took 1 base from V and 12 from J; bases not matched to a gene: 14. Germline assignment: CDR1 LGHNA and CDR2 YSLEER. This CDR3 spans 18 amino acids. CDR3 amino acids: CASSQGGTSGRPGMGQFF. CDR3 DNA: TGCGCCAGCAGCCAAGGTGGGACTAGCGGGAGACCGGGGATGGGGCAGTTCTTC.

This sequence joins TRBV6-5 and TRBJ2-7; the match to TRBD1 covers 10 bases. V was clipped by 0 bases and J by 4 bases; unmatched bases: 0. This CDR3 is built from 14 residues. CDR1 and CDR2 from the germline V gene are MNHEY and SVGAGI. The CDR3 reads CASSYSDRGYEQYF. CDR3 DNA sequence: TGTGCCAGCAGTTACTCGGACAGGGGGTACGAGCAGTACTTC.